The present entry profiles one TCR beta chain with its context. The record originates from a study of brain T cells in children with intractable seizures. V dropped 4 bases and J dropped 5; count of bases not matched to a gene: 3. The V gene's germline CDR1 is MRHNA and CDR2 SNTAGT. The CDR3 consists of 14 residues. Here immunoSEQ multiplex PCR was the method, and the copy in TCRdb shows in-frame clones only, minus some. The sample holds about 22,000 clones, approximately 94% seen once. The chain carries TRBV6-4 and TRBJ2-1; 9 nucleotides line up with TRBD1. This specimen was peripheral blood, taken at surgery. This receptor was identified in a boy aged 10-17 years with focal cortical dysplasia and intractable seizures. DNA for the CDR3: TGTGCCAGCAGTGGGGGACAGGGTAACAATGAGCAGTTCTTC. Protein sequence: CASSGGQGNNEQFF.